These 13 T cell receptor beta chains share one sample of origin, sequenced in a study of breast tumors, draining lymph nodes, adjacent tissues. Each CDR3 protein is one row after TCRdb ran MiXCR on the multiplex PCR reads. The table lists tens of thousands of distinct CDR3 sequences, less than 75% of them singletons, with roughly a fifth in the top ten. Sequenced sample: breast tumor tissue. The receptors were sampled from a female donor with breast cancer. Some clones in this sample may be carry-over from other donors' samples.

V and J are TRBV24-1 and TRBJ2-3, with D tentatively TRBD2 (6 bases). The germline V gene encodes CDR1 KGHDR and CDR2 SFDVKD. V gave up 3 bases and J gave up 6 bases, with 9 bases separating them. The CDR3 length is 13 residues. The chain's CDR3 is CATSDGLPDTQYF. The CDR3 DNA follows: TGTGCCACCAGTGATGGACTACCGGATACGCAGTATTTT.

This chain uses TRBV24-1 with TRBJ2-1; a weak D match, TRBD1 (6 bases). CDR3 length equals 14 residues. CDR1 and CDR2 (germline): KGHDR, SFDVKD. Trimming shortened V by 4 bases and J by 7 bases, and 13 bases separated the two germline ends. The CDR3: CATSESGARNEQFF. CDR3 in DNA: TGTGCCACCAGTGAATCAGGGGCTCGGAATGAGCAGTTCTTC.

The sample holds many counts of this clonotype. This CDR3 reads CASSLGITDGEETQYF. The CDR3 DNA reads TGTGCCAGCAGCTTAGGAATAACGGATGGGGAAGAGACCCAGTACTTC. This chain joins TRBV7-9 and TRBJ2-5, with D unclear. Per the germline V gene, CDR1 is SEHNR and CDR2 is FQNEAQ (reference sequence). The CDR3 totals 16 residues. V was pared by 1 base and J by 3 bases, with 15 bases between.

Regarding this clonotype: Here the CDR3 omits its conserved ending phenylalanine or tryptophan, so a read error is the likely source. This chain links TRBV20-1 with TRBJ1-5; D possibly corresponds to TRBD1 (6 bases). This CDR3 comprises 13 residues. The V end was cut by 3 bases, the J end by 3 bases, with 9 bases between. Germline values: CDR1 DFQATT, CDR2 SNEGSKA (reference sequence). The CDR3 spells CSASDRSNQPQHG. The CDR3 DNA reads TGCAGTGCTAGTGACAGGTCCAATCAGCCCCAGCATGGT.

The chain links TRBV20-1 to TRBJ1-2; weak D call: TRBD1 (6 bases). V was cut by 0 bases and J by 7 bases, with 12 bases left in between. CDR1 and CDR2 from the germline V gene are DFQATT and SNEGSKA (reference sequence). This CDR3 is 13 amino acids long. The CDR3 DNA sequence: TGCAGTGCTAGAGATACACAGGGAAGTGGCTACACCTTC. It yields the protein CSARDTQGSGYTF.

Ten or more counts support this clonotype. The chain combines TRBV30 with TRBJ1-6; 8 bases are a match to TRBD1. This CDR3 contains 16 residues. From germline, CDR1 is GTSNPN and CDR2 SVGIG (reference sequence). The V and J ends lost 2 bases and 4 bases, in that order; junction bases with no gene match: 7. In nucleotides, the CDR3 is TGTGCCTGGAGTCCGACACGGACAGGGTATAATTCACCCCTCCACTTT. This codes for CAWSPTRTGYNSPLHF.

The chain employs TRBV5-1 and TRBJ1-2, with D perhaps matching TRBD1 (5 bases). This CDR3 spans 15 amino acids. V was clipped by 4 bases and J by 8 bases, with 21 bases between them. In germline, CDR1 is SGHRS, CDR2 YFSETQ. For the CDR3, the DNA is TGCGCCAGCAGCCATGGGCTTAAGGACTCAGGGGGCTACACCTTC. Its protein is CASSHGLKDSGGYTF. Combining the CDR3 with reference TRBV5-1 and TRBJ1-2 gives the whole variable domain KAGVTQTPRYLIKTRGQQVTLSCSPISGHRSVSWYQQTPGQGLQFLFEYFSETQRNKGNFPGRFSGRQFSNSRSEMNVSTLELGDSALYLCASSHGLKDSGGYTFGSGTRLTVV.

The V gene is TRBV5-5, the J gene TRBJ1-3, with D unresolved. Germline V gene data show CDR1 as SGHKS and CDR2 as YYEKEE (reference sequence). V gave up 2 bases and J gave up 0 bases, with 3 bases separating them. This CDR3 contains 13 residues. CDR3 sequence: CASSLLSGNTIYF. In DNA form, the CDR3 reads TGTGCCAGCAGCTTACTCTCTGGAAACACCATATATTTT. Using reference TRBV5-5 and TRBJ1-3 for the parts outside the CDR3, the full variable domain is DAGVTQSPTHLIKTRGQQVTLRCSPISGHKSVSWYQQVLGQGPQFIFQYYEKEERGRGNFPDRFSARQFPNYSSELNVNALLLGDSALYLCASSLLSGNTIYFGEGSWLTVV.

This clonotype was found many times. This clone may be a read error of a much larger clone one base away. This rearrangement joins TRBV6-6 to TRBJ2-3; no definite D call. The V gene lost 5 bases and the J gene lost 2 bases, with 11 bases spanning the gap. Germline CDR1 is MNHNY and CDR2 is SVGAGI (reference sequence). The CDR3 loop spans 14 amino acids. Here the CDR3 DNA reads TGTGCCAGCAGTCACGAGTTAGACACAGATACGCAGTATTTT. It yields the protein CASSHELDTDTQYF.

The chain joins TRBV7-9 to TRBJ2-2, with D uncertain. The CDR3 runs to 13 residues. Germline assignment: CDR1 SEHNR and CDR2 FQNEAQ (reference sequence). V shed 7 bases and J shed 4 bases, with 10 bases lying between them. The CDR3: CASIPGITGELFF. In DNA form, the CDR3 reads TGTGCCAGCATTCCTGGAATCACCGGGGAGCTGTTTTTT.

Turning to this clonotype: Relative to the germline gene, one junction end is altered; a read error may explain this. J is TRBJ2-1 and V is TRBV7-7; no reliable D call. Germline CDR1 reads SSHAT; CDR2 reads FNYEAQ (reference sequence). CDR3 length: 14 amino acids. The CDR3 bases are TGTGCTAGCAGCTTAGGTGGTGTTAGGTCTGAGCAGTTCTTC. It specifies CASSLGGVRSEQFF.

This clonotype appeared a few times. This may be a read error: a much more frequent sequence differs by one nucleotide. V gene TRBV9 combines with J gene TRBJ2-7; 11 bases map to TRBD1. Germline values: CDR1 SGDLS, CDR2 YYNGEE. CDR3 length equals 14 residues. The CDR3 region is CASSGGQGDYEQSF. The CDR3 nucleotides read TGTGCCAGCAGCGGGGGACAGGGGGACTACGAGCAGTCCTTC.

Ten or more counts support this clonotype. J is TRBJ1-5 and V is TRBV11-2, with 9 positions matching TRBD1. Germline trimming cut 3 bases from V and 7 bases from J; bases unmatched to any gene: 1. The germline V gene encodes CDR1 SGHAT and CDR2 FQNNGV. The CDR3 spans 13 residues. CDR3 region: CASSFDRGQPQHF. DNA for the CDR3: TGTGCCAGCAGCTTTGACAGGGGGCAGCCCCAGCATTTT.